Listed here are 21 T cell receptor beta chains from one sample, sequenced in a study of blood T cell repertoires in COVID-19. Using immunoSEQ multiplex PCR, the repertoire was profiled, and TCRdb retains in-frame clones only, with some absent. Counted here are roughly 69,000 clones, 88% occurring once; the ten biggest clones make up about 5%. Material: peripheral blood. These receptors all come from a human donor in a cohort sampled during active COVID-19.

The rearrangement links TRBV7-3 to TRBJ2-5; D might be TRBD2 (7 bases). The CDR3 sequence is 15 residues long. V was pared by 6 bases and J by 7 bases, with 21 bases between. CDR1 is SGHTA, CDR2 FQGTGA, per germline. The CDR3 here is CASSSLGGALGTQYF. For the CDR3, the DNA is TGTGCCAGCAGTTCCCTTGGGGGGGCGCTTGGGACCCAGTACTTC.

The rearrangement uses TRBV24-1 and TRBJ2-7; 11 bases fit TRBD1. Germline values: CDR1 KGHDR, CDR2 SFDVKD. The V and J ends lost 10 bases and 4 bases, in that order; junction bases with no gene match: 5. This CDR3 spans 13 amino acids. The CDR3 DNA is TGTGCCACACCGGGACAGGGGGTTTACGAGCAGTACTTC. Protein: CATPGQGVYEQYF.

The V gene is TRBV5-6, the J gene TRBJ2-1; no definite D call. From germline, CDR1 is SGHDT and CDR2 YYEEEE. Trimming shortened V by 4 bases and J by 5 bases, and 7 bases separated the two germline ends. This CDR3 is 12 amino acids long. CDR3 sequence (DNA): TGTGCCAGCAGCCCAATCCACAATGAGCAGTTCTTC. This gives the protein CASSPIHNEQFF.

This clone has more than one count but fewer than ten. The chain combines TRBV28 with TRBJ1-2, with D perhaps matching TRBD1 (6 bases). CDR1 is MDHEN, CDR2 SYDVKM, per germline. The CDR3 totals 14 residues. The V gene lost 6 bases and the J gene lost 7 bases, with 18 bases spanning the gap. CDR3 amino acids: CASSPGHRTPGYTF. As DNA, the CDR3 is TGTGCCAGCAGCCCGGGACACAGAACCCCTGGCTACACCTTC.

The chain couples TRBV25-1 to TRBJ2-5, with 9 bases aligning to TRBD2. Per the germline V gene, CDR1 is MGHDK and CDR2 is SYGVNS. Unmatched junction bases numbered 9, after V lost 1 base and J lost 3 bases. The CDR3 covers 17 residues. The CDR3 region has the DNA TGTGCCAGCAGTGAATCCCTAATAGCGGGAGTGGAAGAGACCCAGTACTTC. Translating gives CASSESLIAGVEETQYF.

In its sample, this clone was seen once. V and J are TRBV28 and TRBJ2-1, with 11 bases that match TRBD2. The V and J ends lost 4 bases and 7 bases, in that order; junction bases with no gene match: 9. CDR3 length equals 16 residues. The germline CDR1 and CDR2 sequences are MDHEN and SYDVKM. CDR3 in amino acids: CASSSPALAGGNEQFF. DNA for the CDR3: TGTGCCAGCAGTTCCCCGGCGCTAGCGGGAGGAAATGAGCAGTTCTTC.

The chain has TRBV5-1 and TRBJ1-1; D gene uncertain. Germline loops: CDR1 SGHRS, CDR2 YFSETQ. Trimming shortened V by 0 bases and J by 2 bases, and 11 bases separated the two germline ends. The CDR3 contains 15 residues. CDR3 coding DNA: TGCGCCAGCAGCTTGGAGTACAGCTTAAACACTGAAGCTTTCTTT. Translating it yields CASSLEYSLNTEAFF.

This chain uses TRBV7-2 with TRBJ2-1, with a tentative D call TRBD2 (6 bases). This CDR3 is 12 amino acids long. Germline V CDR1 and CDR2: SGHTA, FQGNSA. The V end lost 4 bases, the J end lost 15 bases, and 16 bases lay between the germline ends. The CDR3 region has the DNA TGTGCCAGCAGCTCTCCCCTGAGGGAGGCGTTCTTC. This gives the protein CASSSPLREAFF.

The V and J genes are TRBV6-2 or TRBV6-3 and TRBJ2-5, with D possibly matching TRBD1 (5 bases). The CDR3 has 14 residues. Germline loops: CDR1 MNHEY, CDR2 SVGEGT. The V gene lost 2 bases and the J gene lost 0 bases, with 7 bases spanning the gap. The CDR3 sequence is CASSYKGYQETQYF. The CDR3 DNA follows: TGTGCCAGCAGTTACAAGGGGTACCAAGAGACCCAGTACTTC.

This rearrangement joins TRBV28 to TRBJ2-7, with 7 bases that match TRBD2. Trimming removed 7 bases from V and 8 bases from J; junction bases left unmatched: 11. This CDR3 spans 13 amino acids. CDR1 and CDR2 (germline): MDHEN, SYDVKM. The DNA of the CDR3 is TGTGCCAGCAAACCTCAGACTAGCTATAAGCAGTACTTC. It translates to CASKPQTSYKQYF.

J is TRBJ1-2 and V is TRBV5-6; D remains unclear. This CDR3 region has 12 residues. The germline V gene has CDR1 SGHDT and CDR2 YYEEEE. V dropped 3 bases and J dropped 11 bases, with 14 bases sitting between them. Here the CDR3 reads CASSSEIRRYTF. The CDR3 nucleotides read TGTGCCAGCAGCTCTGAGATCCGTCGATACACCTTC.

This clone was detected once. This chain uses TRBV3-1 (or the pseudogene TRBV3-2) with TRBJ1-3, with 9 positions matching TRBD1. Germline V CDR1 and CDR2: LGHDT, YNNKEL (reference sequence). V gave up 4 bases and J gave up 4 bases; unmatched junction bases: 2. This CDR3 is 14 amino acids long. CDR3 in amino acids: CASSRGTGGNTIYF. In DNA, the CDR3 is TGTGCCAGCAGCCGAGGGACAGGGGGAAACACCATATATTTT.

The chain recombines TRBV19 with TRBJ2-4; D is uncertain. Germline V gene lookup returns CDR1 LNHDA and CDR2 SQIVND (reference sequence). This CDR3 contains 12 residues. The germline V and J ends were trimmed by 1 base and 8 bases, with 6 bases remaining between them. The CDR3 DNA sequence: TGTGCCAGTAGTATAGGAACGGACATTCAGTACTTC. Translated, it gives CASSIGTDIQYF.

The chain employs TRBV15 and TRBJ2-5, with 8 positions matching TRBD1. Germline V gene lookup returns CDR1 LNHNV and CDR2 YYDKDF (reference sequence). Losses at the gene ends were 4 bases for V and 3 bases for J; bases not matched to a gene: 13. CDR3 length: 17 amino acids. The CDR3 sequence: CATSTRGEGQVKETQYF. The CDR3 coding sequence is TGTGCCACCAGCACCAGGGGAGAGGGACAGGTTAAAGAGACCCAGTACTTC. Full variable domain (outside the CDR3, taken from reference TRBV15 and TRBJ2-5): DAMVIQNPRYQVTQFGKPVTLSCSQTLNHNVMYWYQQKSSQAPKLLFHYYDKDFNNEADTPDNFQSRRPNTSFCFLDIRSPGLGDTAMYLCATSTRGEGQVKETQYFGPGTRLLVL.

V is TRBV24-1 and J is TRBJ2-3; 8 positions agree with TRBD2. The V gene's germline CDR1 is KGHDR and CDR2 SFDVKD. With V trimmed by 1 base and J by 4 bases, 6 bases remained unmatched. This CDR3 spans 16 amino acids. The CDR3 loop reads CATSDFSGNGADTQYF. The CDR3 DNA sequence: TGTGCCACCAGTGATTTTAGCGGGAATGGGGCAGATACGCAGTATTTT.

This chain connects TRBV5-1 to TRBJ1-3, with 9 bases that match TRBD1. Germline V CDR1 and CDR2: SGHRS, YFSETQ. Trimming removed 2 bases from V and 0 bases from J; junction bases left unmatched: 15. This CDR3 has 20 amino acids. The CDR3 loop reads CASSFQRTGAALFSGNTIYF. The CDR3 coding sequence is TGCGCCAGCAGCTTTCAGCGGACAGGGGCCGCCCTGTTCTCTGGAAACACCATATATTTT.

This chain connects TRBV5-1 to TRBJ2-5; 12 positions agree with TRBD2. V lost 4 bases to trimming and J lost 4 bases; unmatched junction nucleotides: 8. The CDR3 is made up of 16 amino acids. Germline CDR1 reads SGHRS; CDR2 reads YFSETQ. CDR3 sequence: CASSTGLAGTRETQYF. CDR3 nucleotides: TGCGCCAGCAGCACGGGACTAGCGGGTACTAGAGAGACCCAGTACTTC.

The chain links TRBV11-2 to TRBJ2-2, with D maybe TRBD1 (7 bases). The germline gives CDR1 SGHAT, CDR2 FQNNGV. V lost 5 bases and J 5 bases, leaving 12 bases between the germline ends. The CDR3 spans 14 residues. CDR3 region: CASSGGTATGELFF. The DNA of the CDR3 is TGTGCCAGCAGCGGGGGGACAGCGACCGGGGAGCTGTTTTTT.

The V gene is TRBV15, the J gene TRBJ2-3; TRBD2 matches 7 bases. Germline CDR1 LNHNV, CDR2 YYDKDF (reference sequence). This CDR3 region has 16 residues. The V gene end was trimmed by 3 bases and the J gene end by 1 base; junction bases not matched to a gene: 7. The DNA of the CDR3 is TGTGCCACCAGCAGTTTTCGACTAGCCGGCACAGATACGCAGTATTTT. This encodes CATSSFRLAGTDTQYF.

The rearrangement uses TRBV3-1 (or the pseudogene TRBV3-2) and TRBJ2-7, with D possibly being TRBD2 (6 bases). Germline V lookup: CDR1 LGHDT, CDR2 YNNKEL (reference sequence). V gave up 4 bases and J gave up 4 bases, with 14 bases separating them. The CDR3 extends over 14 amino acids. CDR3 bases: TGTGCCAGCAGCCCGGGGGACTTTTGGTACGAGCAGTACTTC. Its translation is CASSPGDFWYEQYF.

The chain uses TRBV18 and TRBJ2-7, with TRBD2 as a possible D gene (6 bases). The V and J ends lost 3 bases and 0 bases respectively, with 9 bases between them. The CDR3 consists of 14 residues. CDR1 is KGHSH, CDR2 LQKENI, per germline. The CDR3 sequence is CASSPAGTSYEQYF. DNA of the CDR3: TGTGCCAGCTCACCGGCGGGGACCTCCTACGAGCAGTACTTC.